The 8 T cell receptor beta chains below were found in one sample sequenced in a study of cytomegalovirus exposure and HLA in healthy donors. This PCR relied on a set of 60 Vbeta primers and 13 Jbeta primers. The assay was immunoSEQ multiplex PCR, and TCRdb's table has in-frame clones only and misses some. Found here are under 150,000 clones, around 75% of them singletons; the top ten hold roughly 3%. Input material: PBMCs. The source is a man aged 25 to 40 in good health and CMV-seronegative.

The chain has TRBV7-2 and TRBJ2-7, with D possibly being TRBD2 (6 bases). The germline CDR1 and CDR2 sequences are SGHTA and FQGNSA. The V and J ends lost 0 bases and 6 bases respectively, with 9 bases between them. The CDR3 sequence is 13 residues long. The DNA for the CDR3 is TGTGCCAGCAGCTTAGCAACGGGGGTCGAGCAGTACTTC. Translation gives CASSLATGVEQYF.

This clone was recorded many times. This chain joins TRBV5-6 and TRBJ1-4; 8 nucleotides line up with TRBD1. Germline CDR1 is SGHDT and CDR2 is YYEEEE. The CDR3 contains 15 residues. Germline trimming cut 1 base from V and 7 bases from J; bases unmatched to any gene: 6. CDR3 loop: CASSLRQGRSEKLFF. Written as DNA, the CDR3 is TGTGCCAGCAGCTTGCGACAGGGGCGTAGTGAAAAACTGTTTTTT.

The CDR3 DNA reads TGTGCCAGCAGCTACGGGACAGTTTTCTCTGGAAACACCATATATTTT. Encoded protein: CASSYGTVFSGNTIYF. The chain uses TRBV5-8 and TRBJ1-3; 7 bases are shared with TRBD1. Germline V gene lookup returns CDR1 SGHTS and CDR2 YDEGEE. J lost 0 bases, V lost 3 bases, and 6 bases had no gene match. The CDR3 extends over 16 amino acids.

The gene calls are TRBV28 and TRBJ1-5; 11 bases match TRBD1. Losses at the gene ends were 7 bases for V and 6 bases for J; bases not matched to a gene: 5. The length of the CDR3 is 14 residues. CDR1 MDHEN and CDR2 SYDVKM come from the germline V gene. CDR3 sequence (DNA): TGTGCCAGCACCAAGGGGACAGGGGGTCAGCCCCAGCATTTT. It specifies CASTKGTGGQPQHF.

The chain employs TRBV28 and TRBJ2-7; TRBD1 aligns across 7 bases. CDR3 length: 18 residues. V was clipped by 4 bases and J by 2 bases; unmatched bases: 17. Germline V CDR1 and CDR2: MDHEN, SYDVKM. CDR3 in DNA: TGTGCCAGCAGTTCCTACCCCGGGGACAGCTATTCAACCTACGAGCAGTACTTC. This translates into CASSSYPGDSYSTYEQYF.

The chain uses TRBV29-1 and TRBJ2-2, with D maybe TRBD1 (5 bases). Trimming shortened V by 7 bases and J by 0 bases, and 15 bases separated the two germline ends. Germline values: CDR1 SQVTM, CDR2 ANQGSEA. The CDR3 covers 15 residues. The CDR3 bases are TGCAGCGACAAGGTCAGGGTCCCGAACACCGGGGAGCTGTTTTTT. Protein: CSDKVRVPNTGELFF.

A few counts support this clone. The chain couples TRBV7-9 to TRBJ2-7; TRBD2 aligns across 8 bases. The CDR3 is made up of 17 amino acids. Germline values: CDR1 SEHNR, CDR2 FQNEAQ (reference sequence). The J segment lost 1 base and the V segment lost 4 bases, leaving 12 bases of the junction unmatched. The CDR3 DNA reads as TGTGCCAGCAGCTCCGCGGCTGTCAGCGGGAGTTCCTACGAGCAGTACTTC. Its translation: CASSSAAVSGSSYEQYF. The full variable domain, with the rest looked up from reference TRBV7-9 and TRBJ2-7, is DTGVSQNPRHKITKRGQNVTFRCDPISEHNRLYWYRQTLGQGPEFLTYFQNEAQLEKSRLLSDRFSAERPKGSFSTLEIQRTEQGDSAMYLCASSSAAVSGSSYEQYFGPGTRLTVT.

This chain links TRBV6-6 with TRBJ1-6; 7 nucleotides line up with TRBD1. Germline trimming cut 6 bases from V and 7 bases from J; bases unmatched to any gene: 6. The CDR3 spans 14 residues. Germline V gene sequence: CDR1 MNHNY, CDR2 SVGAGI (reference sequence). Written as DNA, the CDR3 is TGTGCCAGCAGGCTAACAGGGGAGAATTCACCCCTCCACTTT. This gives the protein CASRLTGENSPLHF.